A selection of T cell receptor beta chains follows, all from one sample in a study of T cell clones after liver transplantation. Profiling relied on immunoSEQ multiplex PCR, and the TCRdb table lists in-frame clones only, not all of them. The data hold approximately 100,000 clones, with roughly 80% observed a single time. The specimen comprised CD4+ T cells from blood, sampled 47 months after liver transplant. The source of these receptors is a human patient who received a liver transplant. Some of the T cells may derive from the graft donor. Both conserved end residues are part of each CDR3. Fields, in order: J gene, D gene, V gene, clone size, CDR3 DNA, CDR3 protein. The D gene is left open where the match is weak. Only some rows state a clone size, as once, few, many or a class for expanded clones.

J: TRBJ2-7; D: TRBD1; V: TRBV6-4; size: .; DNA: TGTGCCAGCAGTGACACGGACAGGCGGCAATCCTACGAGCAGTACTTC; CDR3: CASSDTDRRQSYEQYF
J: TRBJ1-2; D: TRBD1; V: TRBV29-1; size: .; DNA: TGCAGCGTTGAAACAGGGGGAGGCTACACCTTC; CDR3: CSVETGGGYTF
J: TRBJ2-7; D: TRBD1; V: TRBV5-1; size: .; DNA: TGCGCCAGCAGCTTAGTAGGACAGGCCCCATCCTACGAGCAGTACTTC; CDR3: CASSLVGQAPSYEQYF
J: TRBJ2-1; D: .; V: TRBV4-2; size: few; DNA: TGTGCCAGCAGCCAAGACCCGGGGGGCACCCAGTTCTTC; CDR3: CASSQDPGGTQFF
J: TRBJ2-3; D: .; V: TRBV7-8; size: .; DNA: TGTGCCAGCAGCTTAGGAGGGGGTCGGGAACGGTATTTT; CDR3: CASSLGGGRERYF
J: TRBJ1-2; D: .; V: TRBV2; size: few; DNA: TGTGCCAGCAGTGAAAGGCCCTCGGTTGGGTATGGCTACACCTTC; CDR3: CASSERPSVGYGYTF
J: TRBJ2-2; D: .; V: TRBV19; size: .; DNA: TGTGCCAGTAGTATGCTAACCGGGGAGCTGTTTTTT; CDR3: CASSMLTGELFF
J: TRBJ1-4; D: TRBD1; V: TRBV19; size: .; DNA: TGTGCCAGTTCAGACAGGGGGAGGGATGAAAAACTGTTTTTT; CDR3: CASSDRGRDEKLFF
J: TRBJ2-7; D: .; V: TRBV18; size: .; DNA: TGTGCCAGCTCCTTCGGGGGAAGCGAATACGAGCAGTACTTC; CDR3: CASSFGGSEYEQYF
J: TRBJ1-2; D: .; V: TRBV4-1; size: .; DNA: TGCGCCAGCAGCCAAGATCCCGGACAGAAGAACTATGGCTACACCTTC; CDR3: CASSQDPGQKNYGYTF
J: TRBJ1-4; D: .; V: TRBV7-2; size: .; DNA: TGTGCCAGCAGCTTAGTCCAGGATCCTCGGCAAGTGAATGAAAAACTGTTTTTT; CDR3: CASSLVQDPRQVNEKLFF
J: TRBJ1-1; D: TRBD1; V: TRBV2; size: .; DNA: TGTGCCAGCAGCTTAAACACGAACAGGGGGACTGAAGCTTTCTTT; CDR3: CASSLNTNRGTEAFF
J: TRBJ1-1; D: .; V: TRBV9; size: .; DNA: TGTGCCAGCAGCGCCGCCTTGGTTCCGAACACTGAAGCTTTCTTT; CDR3: CASSAALVPNTEAFF
J: TRBJ1-1; D: .; V: TRBV7-6; size: once; DNA: TGTGCCAGCAGCCCGAGGGGTGGGACTGAAGCTTTCTTT; CDR3: CASSPRGGTEAFF
J: TRBJ2-3; D: .; V: TRBV9; size: .; DNA: TGTGCCAGCAGCTTCCGGGTGGGAACAGATACGCAGTATTTT; CDR3: CASSFRVGTDTQYF
J: TRBJ1-3; D: TRBD1; V: TRBV7-8; size: .; DNA: TGTGCCAGCAGCTCGGACAGGGCGCCCGGAAACACCATATATTTT; CDR3: CASSSDRAPGNTIYF
J: TRBJ1-5; D: .; V: TRBV28; size: .; DNA: TGTGCCAGCAGCCCCCGACGGGGGGCAGGTCAGCCCCAGCATTTT; CDR3: CASSPRRGAGQPQHF
J: TRBJ2-1; D: .; V: TRBV7-7; size: .; DNA: TGTGCCAGCAGCTTATCAGGGCTACAGAGTGAGCAGTTCTTC; CDR3: CASSLSGLQSEQFF
J: TRBJ2-1; D: .; V: TRBV2; size: .; DNA: TGTGCCAGCAGCCCGGTGAACCCTGGAGTGGTTGAGCAGTTCTTC; CDR3: CASSPVNPGVVEQFF
J: TRBJ2-2; D: .; V: TRBV29-1; size: .; DNA: TGCAGCGTTGGGAGGGTAGGGAACACCGGGGAGCTGTTTTTT; CDR3: CSVGRVGNTGELFF
J: TRBJ2-2; D: .; V: TRBV18; size: .; DNA: TGTGCCAGCTCACCCATCGACGTCACGGCCGGGGAGCTGTTTTTT; CDR3: CASSPIDVTAGELFF
J: TRBJ2-1; D: TRBD1; V: TRBV13; size: .; DNA: TGTGCCAGCAGCCCTAACAGGGGGAATGAGCAGTTCTTC; CDR3: CASSPNRGNEQFF
J: TRBJ1-1; D: .; V: TRBV4-1; size: .; DNA: TGCGCCAGCAGCCCCCATGAGGACAGGAACACTGAAGCTTTCTTT; CDR3: CASSPHEDRNTEAFF
J: TRBJ1-2; D: .; V: TRBV21-1; size: .; DNA: TGTGCCAGCAACGAGGGGTACCGGACAGGGGGCAACTATGGCTACACCTTC; CDR3: CASNEGYRTGGNYGYTF
J: TRBJ2-5; D: .; V: TRBV7-2; size: few; DNA: TGTGCCAGCAGTTCCCGGCATCGGGAGACCCAGTACTTC; CDR3: CASSSRHRETQYF
J: TRBJ1-4; D: .; V: TRBV5-8; size: .; DNA: TGTGCCAGCAGCTTGCGGTTCGCCGAGCAGGATGAAAAACTGTTTTTT; CDR3: CASSLRFAEQDEKLFF
J: TRBJ2-2; D: .; V: TRBV7-2; size: .; DNA: TGTGCCAGCAGCTTAGGGCGACAGGCGATGAACACCGGGGAGCTGTTTTTT; CDR3: CASSLGRQAMNTGELFF
J: TRBJ2-2; D: .; V: TRBV5-1; size: .; DNA: TGCGCCAGCAGTCAGGGACACACCGGGGAGCTGTTTTTT; CDR3: CASSQGHTGELFF
J: TRBJ2-7; D: .; V: TRBV6-1; size: .; DNA: TGTGCCAGCAGTGAAGGGGGGCTAGCCCCCTACGAGCAGTACTTC; CDR3: CASSEGGLAPYEQYF
J: TRBJ2-5; D: .; V: TRBV13; size: .; DNA: TGTGCCAGCAGCTCTCCGGGACTCCCAGAGACCCAGTACTTC; CDR3: CASSSPGLPETQYF
J: TRBJ2-3; D: .; V: TRBV18; size: few; DNA: TGTGCCAGCTCACCCCAGTTAAATACGCAGTATTTT; CDR3: CASSPQLNTQYF
J: TRBJ2-7; D: TRBD2; V: TRBV19; size: few; DNA: TGTGCCAGTACCCGCACTAGCGGGGGCTCCTACGAGCAGTACTTC; CDR3: CASTRTSGGSYEQYF
J: TRBJ1-3; D: .; V: TRBV6-5; size: .; DNA: TGTGCCAGCACCAAACAGGTTCCTGGAAACACCATATATTTT; CDR3: CASTKQVPGNTIYF
J: TRBJ1-2; D: .; V: TRBV7-3; size: .; DNA: TGTGCCAGCAGCCCCTCCGGGGTGGAAGGCTACACCTTC; CDR3: CASSPSGVEGYTF
J: TRBJ2-7; D: .; V: TRBV18; size: .; DNA: TGTGCCAGCTCACCCGGACAGTCCTACGAGCAGTACTTC; CDR3: CASSPGQSYEQYF
J: TRBJ2-7; D: TRBD2; V: TRBV9; size: .; DNA: TGTGCCAGCAGCGTAGGGTGGGGACTAGTCTACGAGCAGTACTTC; CDR3: CASSVGWGLVYEQYF
J: TRBJ1-3; D: .; V: TRBV12-5; size: few; DNA: TGTGCTAGTGACCAAAGGGTGGGAAACACCATATATTTT; CDR3: CASDQRVGNTIYF
J: TRBJ1-2; D: .; V: TRBV5-4; size: .; DNA: TGTGCCAGCAGCTTGGTGAACAGGGAAGGCTATGGCTACACCTTC; CDR3: CASSLVNREGYGYTF
J: TRBJ1-2; D: .; V: TRBV11-2; size: .; DNA: TGTGCCAGCAGCTACGATTATAACTATGGCTACACCTTC; CDR3: CASSYDYNYGYTF
J: TRBJ2-1; D: .; V: TRBV18; size: .; DNA: TGTGCCAGCTCACCACTTATCTCCTACAATGAGCAGTTCTTC; CDR3: CASSPLISYNEQFF
J: TRBJ1-3; D: .; V: TRBV25-1; size: .; DNA: TGTGCCAGCACGATTGGAGGGGGACTTGGAAACACCATATATTTT; CDR3: CASTIGGGLGNTIYF
J: TRBJ2-5; D: TRBD1; V: TRBV2; size: once; DNA: TGTGCCAGCGCTTCGTGGGACAGGGGCGGCGAGACCCAGTACTTC; CDR3: CASASWDRGGETQYF
J: TRBJ1-2; D: .; V: TRBV6-5; size: .; DNA: TGTGCCAGCAGTTACTACGCCCGGGAGCCTAACTATGGCTACACCTTC; CDR3: CASSYYAREPNYGYTF
J: TRBJ2-2; D: .; V: TRBV18; size: once; DNA: TGTGCCAGCTCACCACGGGGCCCCCAGAACACCGGGGAGCTGTTTTTT; CDR3: CASSPRGPQNTGELFF
J: TRBJ2-3; D: .; V: TRBV29-1; size: .; DNA: TGCAGCGTTGAATTGGCAGATACGCAGTATTTT; CDR3: CSVELADTQYF
J: TRBJ1-6; D: .; V: TRBV7-6; size: .; DNA: TGTGCCAGCAGCTTTGGGGGCCGGGGGCTTCAACATCCACCCCTCCACTTT; CDR3: CASSFGGRGLQHPPLHF
J: TRBJ2-3; D: .; V: TRBV29-1; size: .; DNA: TGCAGCGTTGATGGCGGCGGGAGCACAGATACGCAGTATTTT; CDR3: CSVDGGGSTDTQYF
J: TRBJ1-1; D: .; V: TRBV11-3; size: .; DNA: TGTGCCAGCAGCTCCGAGAGGGAGAGTGAAGCTTTCTTT; CDR3: CASSSERESEAFF
J: TRBJ2-4; D: TRBD2; V: TRBV19; size: .; DNA: TGTGCCAGTAGTATAGCCCCCCGGGGGGGGGATCTAGCCAAAAACATTCAGTACTTC; CDR3: CASSIAPRGGDLAKNIQYF
J: TRBJ2-1; D: TRBD2; V: TRBV15; size: .; DNA: TGTGCCACCAGCCTCGGGACTAGCGGGCTCCGTGTCGGTAATGAGCAGTTCTTC; CDR3: CATSLGTSGLRVGNEQFF
J: TRBJ2-5; D: TRBD1; V: TRBV7-9; size: few; DNA: TGTGCCAGCGGGGGAGACAGGGGGCAAGAGACCCAGTACTTC; CDR3: CASGGDRGQETQYF
J: TRBJ2-1; D: .; V: TRBV20-1; size: .; DNA: TGCAGTGCACCTACTAGCCTCGAGCAGTTCTTC; CDR3: CSAPTSLEQFF
J: TRBJ1-1; D: .; V: TRBV2; size: once; DNA: TGTGCCAGCCAAAGGGAGCAGGGGCTAAACACTGAAGCTTTCTTT; CDR3: CASQREQGLNTEAFF
J: TRBJ1-1; D: .; V: TRBV5-1; size: .; DNA: TGCGCCAGCAGCTTGGAGATGGGACTAATGAACACTGAAGCTTTCTTT; CDR3: CASSLEMGLMNTEAFF
J: TRBJ1-1; D: .; V: TRBV7-9; size: once; DNA: TGTGCCAGCAGCTTAGGACCGGCGCCTACTGAAGCTTTCTTT; CDR3: CASSLGPAPTEAFF
J: TRBJ1-5; D: .; V: TRBV6-6; size: .; DNA: TGTGCCAGCAGTTACAGGGATAGCAATCAGCCCCAGCATTTT; CDR3: CASSYRDSNQPQHF
J: TRBJ1-5; D: .; V: TRBV6-5; size: .; DNA: TGTGCCAGCAGGGACTCGGGTGGGAACAATCAGCCCCAGCATTTT; CDR3: CASRDSGGNNQPQHF